The TCR beta chain described here comes from a study of CD8 T cells in ankylosing spondylitis. Study-wide points: Blood of patients with ankylosing spondylitis appeared to be characterized by a TCR beta motif of roughly eight highly homologous variants.

As for this clonotype: Its antigen is not known.

Each CDR3 protein is one row after TCRdb ran MiXCR on the 5' RACE reads. The sample lists fewer than 750,000 distinct CDR3 sequences; around 17% were seen once. Germline CDR1 and CDR2: MDHEN and SYDVKM. The V end lost 2 bases, the J end lost 4 bases, and 14 bases lay between the germline ends. The CDR3 totals 15 residues. The sequence was obtained from a male donor with ankylosing spondylitis. The chain employs TRBV28 and TRBJ1-2, with D uncertain. Sequenced material: blood, either unsorted or a sorted T cell fraction (not recorded which). As DNA, the CDR3 is TGTGCCAGCAGTTTAGGTATTCCGGGAGGCTATGGCTACACCTTC. It specifies CASSLGIPGGYGYTF.